Shown below are 13 T cell receptor beta chains from a single sample sequenced in a study of human T cells and chemical hapten exposure. TCRdb recomputed calls from the RACE reads with MiXCR, one row per CDR3 protein. The table shows tens of thousands of distinct CDR3 sequences, with approximately 7.6% occurring only once. As to time point: pre-sensitization, week 0. Treatment here: therapeutic diphenylcyclopropenone sensitization with weekly scalp DPC. The sequenced sample was whole blood, obtained in connection with sensitization to the hapten diphenylcyclopropenone (DPC). These receptors all come from a woman aged 50 to 60 with alopecia areata. Some clones in this sample may be carry-over from other donors' samples.

This clonotype was observed many times. The chain has TRBV19 and TRBJ2-5, with 8 bases matching TRBD1. The germline CDR1 and CDR2 sequences are LNHDA and SQIVND (reference sequence). There are 16 residues in the CDR3. J lost 2 bases, V lost 4 bases, and 9 bases had no gene match. The CDR3 DNA reads as TGTGCCAGTAGTACGTCCGGACAGGGTCCTCAAGAGACCCAGTACTTC. It specifies CASSTSGQGPQETQYF.

This clonotype was recorded at least ten times. The chain combines TRBV6-2 or TRBV6-3 with TRBJ1-1, with 10 positions matching TRBD1. In germline, CDR1 is MNHEY, CDR2 SVGEGT. V was clipped by 6 bases and J by 0 bases; unmatched bases: 7. This CDR3 comprises 16 residues. The chain's CDR3 is CASRKGTGVMNTEAFF. The CDR3 DNA reads TGTGCCAGCAGAAAGGGGACAGGGGTTATGAACACTGAAGCTTTCTTT.

This clonotype was observed many times. The V gene is TRBV5-8, the J gene TRBJ2-2; 7 nucleotides align to TRBD1. V trimming: 4 bases; J trimming: 3 bases; junction bases outside the gene matches: 15. CDR3 length: 18 residues. The germline V gene encodes CDR1 SGHTS and CDR2 YDEGEE. The CDR3 region is CASSGDRYSEMYTGELFF. In DNA, the CDR3 is TGTGCCAGCAGCGGGGACAGATATAGTGAGATGTACACCGGGGAGCTGTTTTTT.

This clonotype was detected many times. The chain links TRBV18 to TRBJ2-5; TRBD2 aligns across 9 bases. CDR3 length: 17 residues. Germline loops: CDR1 KGHSH, CDR2 LQKENI. Unmatched junction bases numbered 9, after V lost 3 bases and J lost 1 base. The CDR3 DNA reads TGTGCCAGCTCACCGCTACGACTAGCGGAGGCCCAAGAGACCCAGTACTTC. Its protein is CASSPLRLAEAQETQYF.

In this sample, this clonotype turned up many times. The chain couples TRBV2 to TRBJ2-7; 10 nucleotides align to TRBD1. V lost 4 bases, J lost 6 bases, and 6 bases stayed unmatched. The V gene's germline CDR1 is SNHLY and CDR2 FYNNEI. The CDR3 has 14 residues. CDR3 DNA sequence: TGTGCCAGCAGTGCAAGGGACAGGGGAGGCGAGCAGTACTTC. Its translation is CASSARDRGGEQYF.

This clonotype was seen only a few times. The CDR3 here is CAWSSGGRDTQYF. The CDR3 nucleotides read TGTGCCTGGAGTTCAGGGGGCAGGGATACGCAGTATTTT. The chain uses TRBV30 and TRBJ2-3, with TRBD1 matching 8 bases. With V trimmed by 2 bases and J by 6 bases, 4 bases remained unmatched. Germline values: CDR1 GTSNPN, CDR2 SVGIG (reference sequence). CDR3 length: 13 residues.

This clonotype was detected many times. The chain couples TRBV20-1 to TRBJ2-5; 10 bases agree with TRBD2. The germline V gene has CDR1 DFQATT and CDR2 SNEGSKA (reference sequence). The CDR3 contains 15 residues. Trimming took 1 base from V and 5 from J; bases not matched to a gene: 7. The CDR3, as DNA: TGCAGTGCTAGAGTTCGAGCGGGAGGGCGCGAGACCCAGTACTTC. Its protein product is CSARVRAGGRETQYF.

This clonotype was counted a few times. V is TRBV20-1 and J is TRBJ2-1; 14 bases line up with TRBD2. The CDR3 contains 15 residues. Trimming took 5 bases from V and 10 from J; bases not matched to a gene: 10. The germline V gene encodes CDR1 DFQATT and CDR2 SNEGSKA (reference sequence). CDR3 loop: CSAPAGTSGSNEQFF. The CDR3 nucleotides read TGCAGTGCTCCAGCCGGGACTAGCGGGAGTAACGAGCAGTTCTTC.

This clonotype was seen ten or more times. J is TRBJ1-1 and V is TRBV20-1; the D is unclear. V was cut by 0 bases and J by 0 bases, with 5 bases left in between. Germline V gives CDR1 DFQATT, CDR2 SNEGSKA (reference sequence). This CDR3 is 13 amino acids long. CDR3 in DNA: TGCAGTGCTAGAGAGAGTCTGAACACTGAAGCTTTCTTT. Translation gives CSARESLNTEAFF.

This clonotype was recorded at least ten times. The chain is built from TRBV9 and TRBJ1-1, with 8 nucleotides matching TRBD1. With 3 bases clipped from V and 3 bases from J, the junction kept 4 bases outside the gene matches. Looked up from germline, CDR1 is SGDLS and CDR2 is YYNGEE. The CDR3 sequence is 14 residues long. CDR3 nucleotide sequence: TGTGCCAGCAGCGCTGGACAGGGCCACACTGAAGCTTTCTTT. Translated, it gives CASSAGQGHTEAFF.

V is TRBV29-1 and J is TRBJ1-2; the D is unclear. Germline V gene sequence: CDR1 SQVTM, CDR2 ANQGSEA. The CDR3 is 13 amino acids. Trimming removed 6 bases from V and 8 bases from J, with 19 bases in between. The CDR3 DNA is TGCAGCGTCCCCCCCGATCCATCGGGGGGCTACACCTTC. Amino acids: CSVPPDPSGGYTF. The full variable domain, completed using reference TRBV29-1 and TRBJ1-2, is SAVISQKPSRDICQRGTSLTIQCQVDSQVTMMFWYRQQPGQSLTLIATANQGSEATYESGFVIDKFPISRPNLTFSTLTVSNMSPEDSSIYLCSVPPDPSGGYTFGSGTRLTVV.

This clonotype occurred many times. One end of the junction is discordant with germline, which a read error may explain. The V and J genes are TRBV24-1 and TRBJ2-1; possibly TRBD2 for D (6 bases). Germline V gene sequence: CDR1 KGHDR, CDR2 SFDVKD. The CDR3 contains 14 residues. This CDR3 reads CATSDSITSFGGIF. CDR3 DNA: TGTGCCACCAGTGATTCAATCACTAGTTTTGGGGGGATCTTC.

This clonotype was recorded at least ten times. The V call is TRBV30, the J call TRBJ1-3, with TRBD1 as a possible D gene (5 bases). V shed 5 bases and J shed 2 bases, with 10 bases lying between them. The CDR3 consists of 13 residues. CDR1 is GTSNPN and CDR2 is SVGIG in the germline V gene (reference sequence). The CDR3 nucleotides read TGTGCCTGGTCTGGGGGGGCTGGAAACACCATATATTTT. It codes for CAWSGGAGNTIYF.